Below are 29 T cell receptor beta chains sequenced from a single sample in a study of blood T cell repertoires in COVID-19 (dated by TCRdb to about 2020). Libraries were made using the immunoSEQ multiplex PCR assay. In TCRdb, the immuneACCESS table is reduced to in-frame sequences with V and J assigned. These tables do not hold every clone; where another copy was compared, an unresolved V gene accounts for under half, and the others remain unexplained. Across this sample there are roughly 120,000 clones, with over 70% seen only once. 30% of the sample belongs to the ten largest clones. Sequenced sample: peripheral blood. These receptor sequences come from a woman aged 65 to 85 with acute or convalescent COVID-19.

In DNA, the CDR3 is TGTGCCAGCAGTTTTCAGGGATTCTATGGCTACACCTTC. This encodes CASSFQGFYGYTF. V gene TRBV28 combines with J gene TRBJ1-2, with D possibly matching TRBD1 (5 bases). CDR3 length: 13 amino acids. V was shortened by 3 bases and J by 4 bases, with 9 bases between the two germline ends. Germline CDR1 is MDHEN and CDR2 is SYDVKM.

V is TRBV24-1 and J is TRBJ2-1, with 9 bases lining up with TRBD2. The CDR3 spans 16 residues. Germline trimming cut 2 bases from V and 8 bases from J; bases unmatched to any gene: 9. Per germline, CDR1 KGHDR and CDR2 SFDVKD. The CDR3 DNA follows: TGTGCCACCAGTGATTCGGGCGGGGGGGCCGTGGATGAGCAGTTCTTC. Protein sequence: CATSDSGGGAVDEQFF.

The V gene is TRBV24-1, the J gene TRBJ2-2, with 10 bases matching TRBD1. Trimming took 4 bases from V and 4 from J; bases not matched to a gene: 2. Per germline, CDR1 KGHDR and CDR2 SFDVKD. The CDR3 is 15 residues long. CDR3 sequence (DNA): TGTGCCACCAGTGAGGACAGGGGGGTCACCGGGGAGCTGTTTTTT. Protein product: CATSEDRGVTGELFF.

The chain joins TRBV28 to TRBJ2-5, with 7 bases matching TRBD1. Germline CDR1 is MDHEN and CDR2 is SYDVKM. The V segment lost 6 bases and the J segment 4 bases; nucleotides outside the gene matches: 2. The CDR3 is 12 amino acids. This CDR3 is CASRAGGETQYF. The CDR3 region has the DNA TGTGCCAGCAGGGCAGGGGGAGAGACCCAGTACTTC.

V gene TRBV6-1 combines with J gene TRBJ1-6; D call uncertain. The CDR3 spans 15 residues. V dropped 0 bases and J dropped 8 bases, with 11 bases sitting between them. Germline V gene sequence: CDR1 MNHNS, CDR2 SASEGT. This CDR3 reads CASSEARGYHSPLHF. CDR3 sequence (DNA): TGTGCCAGCAGTGAAGCGCGCGGATATCATTCACCCCTCCACTTT.

The rearrangement links TRBV28 to TRBJ2-7; D possibly corresponds to TRBD1 (8 bases). CDR1 and CDR2 (germline): MDHEN, SYDVKM. The CDR3 totals 15 residues. Trimming shortened V by 5 bases and J by 2 bases, and 16 bases separated the two germline ends. The CDR3 reads CASSPGQGGTYEQYF. The CDR3 coding sequence is TGTGCCAGCAGTCCCGGACAGGGAGGGACCTACGAGCAGTACTTC.

The chain is built from TRBV5-4 and TRBJ2-7; D not resolved. Trimming removed 0 bases at V and 0 bases at J, with 7 bases between. The CDR3 has 14 amino acids. Germline CDR1 and CDR2: SGHNT and YYREEE (reference sequence). The CDR3 bases are TGTGCCAGCAGCTTGGGCCCGAGCTCCTACGAGCAGTACTTC. It yields the protein CASSLGPSSYEQYF.

The chain recombines TRBV28 with TRBJ1-6; a possible D gene is TRBD1 (6 bases). Germline V lookup: CDR1 MDHEN, CDR2 SYDVKM. V lost 6 bases, J lost 10 bases, and 16 bases lay in between. This CDR3 is 14 amino acids long. The CDR3 region is CASRGAAGASPLHF. CDR3 bases: TGTGCCAGCAGGGGGGCGGCGGGCGCCTCACCCCTCCACTTT.

This sequence joins TRBV4-2 and TRBJ2-1; D gene ambiguous. The CDR3 loop spans 17 amino acids. Trimming left V 1 base short and J 3 bases short, with 16 bases between. Per germline, CDR1 LGHNA and CDR2 YNFKEQ. CDR3 in DNA: TGTGCCAGCAGCCAAGTTGGCTTTGCGGTCCTCTACAATGAGCAGTTCTTC. It is translated as CASSQVGFAVLYNEQFF.

The V call is TRBV28, the J call TRBJ2-7; D might be TRBD1 (5 bases). Germline lookup yields CDR1 MDHEN and CDR2 SYDVKM. The CDR3 extends over 15 amino acids. V was cut by 6 bases and J by 4 bases, with 19 bases left in between. The CDR3 sequence: CASSPPGRVGYEQYF. CDR3 coding DNA: TGTGCCAGCAGCCCCCCGGGCAGGGTTGGATACGAGCAGTACTTC.

The rearrangement uses TRBV14 and TRBJ2-5, with 10 positions matching TRBD2. The CDR3 totals 15 residues. Germline assignment: CDR1 SGHDN and CDR2 FVKESK. Losses at the gene ends were 1 base for V and 9 bases for J; bases not matched to a gene: 8. CDR3 region: CASSQASGGLGAQYF. In nucleotides, the CDR3 is TGTGCCAGCAGCCAAGCTAGCGGGGGCCTGGGGGCCCAGTACTTC.

The chain couples TRBV2 to TRBJ2-7, with 9 bases fitting TRBD1. The junction had 6 bases not matched to a gene; V was cut back by 6 bases and J by 3 bases. The germline V gene encodes CDR1 SNHLY and CDR2 FYNNEI. The CDR3 sequence is 14 residues long. CDR3 coding DNA: TGTGCCAGCAGCACCGGGACAGGGTTCTACGAGCAGTACTTC. It translates to CASSTGTGFYEQYF.

The V and J genes are TRBV6-6 and TRBJ1-2; D is possibly TRBD1 (5 bases). Per germline, CDR1 MNHNY and CDR2 SVGAGI (reference sequence). With 0 bases removed from V and 4 bases from J, the gap between germline ends came to 15 bases. The CDR3 covers 16 residues. The CDR3 here is CASSYSLGQGGYGYTF. DNA for the CDR3: TGTGCCAGCAGTTACTCCCTCGGGCAGGGCGGCTATGGCTACACCTTC.

The chain is built from TRBV25-1 and TRBJ1-3; D may be TRBD1 (5 bases). From germline, CDR1 is MGHDK and CDR2 SYGVNS. V was trimmed by 11 bases and J by 0 bases, leaving 14 bases between them. CDR3 size: 14 residues. This chain's CDR3 is CAAGPHGSGNTIYF. The DNA of the CDR3 is TGTGCCGCAGGGCCTCACGGCTCTGGAAACACCATATATTTT.

This clone was detected a few times. V gene TRBV7-3 combines with J gene TRBJ2-7, with 9 bases that match TRBD1. Germline V gene lookup returns CDR1 SGHTA and CDR2 FQGTGA. This CDR3 spans 16 amino acids. V was clipped by 4 bases and J by 0 bases; unmatched bases: 7. The CDR3 DNA reads TGTGCCAGCAGCTGGAACCGGGACAGGGTCTCCTACGAGCAGTACTTC. It translates to CASSWNRDRVSYEQYF.

The chain is built from TRBV19 and TRBJ1-2; D is perhaps TRBD1 (5 bases). The CDR3 loop spans 15 amino acids. Germline V lookup: CDR1 LNHDA, CDR2 SQIVND (reference sequence). Trimming cost V 6 bases and J 3 bases, with 17 bases left between them. The CDR3 DNA follows: TGTGCCAGTAGACTAGCCCCGGGGCAGTACTATGGCTACACCTTC. As protein: CASRLAPGQYYGYTF.

This sequence joins TRBV30 and TRBJ2-5; 11 bases align to TRBD2. In germline, CDR1 is GTSNPN, CDR2 SVGIG (reference sequence). The CDR3 has 15 amino acids. V trimming: 4 bases; J trimming: 4 bases; junction bases outside the gene matches: 8. The CDR3 loop is CAWTPLAGVSETQYF. The CDR3 DNA sequence: TGTGCCTGGACTCCACTAGCGGGGGTCTCAGAGACCCAGTACTTC. Full variable domain (rest looked up from reference TRBV30 and TRBJ2-5): SQTIHQWPATLVQPVGSPLSLECTVEGTSNPNLYWYRQAAGRGLQLLFYSVGIGQISSEVPQNLSASRPQDRQFILSSKKLLLSDSGFYLCAWTPLAGVSETQYFGPGTRLLVL.

The genes are TRBV28 and TRBJ1-3; 8 bases are shared with TRBD1. The CDR3 contains 16 residues. With 5 bases clipped from V and 3 bases from J, the junction kept 9 bases outside the gene matches. Germline V lookup: CDR1 MDHEN, CDR2 SYDVKM. CDR3 residues: CASSIDRGTFGNTIYF. CDR3 nucleotides: TGTGCCAGCAGTATCGACAGGGGAACGTTTGGAAACACCATATATTTT.

This chain uses TRBV19 with TRBJ1-3; D is ambiguous. The CDR3 is 13 amino acids. Looked up from germline, CDR1 is LNHDA and CDR2 is SQIVND (reference sequence). V lost 7 bases and J 0 bases, leaving 7 bases between the germline ends. The CDR3 region is CASNVASGNTIYF. The CDR3 region has the DNA TGTGCCAGTAACGTGGCCTCTGGAAACACCATATATTTT.

The chain links TRBV7-9 to TRBJ1-3; the D gene is possibly TRBD1 (6 bases). The CDR3 covers 15 residues. Trimming pared 11 bases from V and 0 bases from J, leaving 17 bases between. Per the germline V gene, CDR1 is SEHNR and CDR2 is FQNEAQ (reference sequence). CDR3: CAARRTATSGNTIYF. The CDR3 nucleotides read TGTGCCGCAAGGAGGACAGCGACCTCTGGAAACACCATATATTTT.

This chain connects TRBV7-3 to TRBJ1-3; D is undetermined. V was cut by 5 bases and J by 2 bases, with 10 bases left in between. CDR1 SGHTA and CDR2 FQGTGA come from the germline V gene. The CDR3 has 14 amino acids. DNA of the CDR3: TGTGCCAGCAGCATACAGTCGCCTGGAAACACCATATATTTT. Translated: CASSIQSPGNTIYF.

This clone was recorded only once. The chain combines TRBV18 with TRBJ1-1; TRBD1 agrees at 9 bases. V gave up 3 bases and J gave up 5 bases; unmatched junction bases: 7. The CDR3 runs 15 residues. The germline V gene encodes CDR1 KGHSH and CDR2 LQKENI. Written as DNA, the CDR3 is TGTGCCAGCTCACCGGACAGGGGCTCAAGTACTGAAGCTTTCTTT. Its translation is CASSPDRGSSTEAFF.

The V and J genes are TRBV5-4 and TRBJ2-3; weak D call: TRBD2 (6 bases). CDR1 and CDR2 (germline): SGHNT, YYREEE (reference sequence). CDR3 size: 14 residues. The germline V and J ends were trimmed by 4 bases and 2 bases, with 11 bases remaining between them. The chain's CDR3 is CASSAGSDTDTQYF. CDR3 coding DNA: TGTGCCAGCAGCGCGGGGTCCGACACAGATACGCAGTATTTT.

This clone was counted once. The chain combines TRBV5-1 with TRBJ1-2; weak D call: TRBD1 (5 bases). Trimming took 4 bases from V and 0 from J, leaving 19 bases between them. The CDR3 is made up of 17 amino acids. The germline V gene encodes CDR1 SGHRS and CDR2 YFSETQ. The CDR3 DNA sequence: TGCGCCAGCAGCCAGGTGGGGGGTTATCTTGCTAACTATGGCTACACCTTC. Translating gives CASSQVGGYLANYGYTF.

This clone was found a few times. CDR3 in amino acids: CASSWRRPNTEAFF. The CDR3 nucleotides are TGTGCCAGCAGTTGGAGGCGCCCGAACACTGAAGCTTTCTTT. The chain employs TRBV27 and TRBJ1-1; D is unresolved. This CDR3 is 14 amino acids long. CDR1 is MNHEY and CDR2 is SMNVEV in the germline V gene (reference sequence). The ends were cut back, 4 bases at V and 1 base at J, with 10 bases in the middle.

V gene TRBV11-3 combines with J gene TRBJ1-6, with D tentatively TRBD1 (6 bases). V lost 3 bases and J 10 bases, leaving 19 bases between the germline ends. Germline CDR1 is SGHNT and CDR2 is YENEEA. The CDR3 length is 16 residues. CDR3 region: CASSLGGQRLESPLHF. The DNA for the CDR3 is TGTGCCAGCAGCTTGGGGGGGCAAAGGCTCGAATCACCCCTCCACTTT.

This sequence joins TRBV15 and TRBJ1-6; 7 bases are shared with TRBD1. The V and J ends lost 5 bases and 5 bases, in that order; junction bases with no gene match: 6. The CDR3 is 15 residues long. Germline loops: CDR1 LNHNV, CDR2 YYDKDF (reference sequence). The CDR3 DNA reads as TGTGCCACCAGCGACCGGGACAGAAATAATTCACCCCTCCACTTT. Translating gives CATSDRDRNNSPLHF.

The count of this clone is one. The same CDR3 can be traced to other DNA sequences in this sample. The J gene is TRBJ2-7, the V gene TRBV11-3; D not resolved. The CDR3 sequence is 14 residues long. Germline loops: CDR1 SGHNT, CDR2 YENEEA. The germline V and J ends were trimmed by 0 bases and 1 base, with 7 bases remaining between them. CDR3 nucleotides: TGTGCCAGCAGCTTAGACCCGGTTTCCTACGAGCAGTACTTC. It specifies CASSLDPVSYEQYF.

This clone was seen just once. The chain is built from TRBV11-3 and TRBJ2-5; D is perhaps TRBD2 (7 bases). CDR3 length equals 19 residues. V lost 0 bases, J lost 5 bases, and 25 bases lay in between. CDR1 and CDR2 (germline): SGHNT, YENEEA. The CDR3 spells CASSLDFAGAPGSEETQYF. CDR3 coding DNA: TGTGCCAGCAGCTTAGATTTCGCGGGGGCGCCGGGGTCCGAGGAGACCCAGTACTTC.